This T cell receptor beta chain was profiled in a study of beta chain features in type 1 diabetes. Broader study findings: Shorter templates might be favored by PCR, and equally so in patients and in controls.

Purity exceeding 95% was reached by all sorted populations. TCRB transcripts that were expressed got sequenced, as all of the isolated RNA had been reverse transcribed. Measured with immunoSEQ multiplex PCR; TCRdb has only the in-frame clones, and not every one. The sample contains about 620,000 clones, around a sixth of which appear only once. This clone was seen only a few times. Its matching antigen is unknown. Looked up from germline, CDR1 is MDHEN and CDR2 is SYDVKM. This CDR3 contains 15 residues. V was cut by 5 bases and J by 8 bases, with 21 bases left in between. The material sequenced was naive CD4+ T cells from blood. The clonotype comes from a young man in good health. V gene TRBV28 combines with J gene TRBJ1-2; the D gene is possibly TRBD1 (6 bases). The chain's CDR3 is CASSELQGFLRGYTF. The CDR3, as DNA: TGTGCCAGCAGTGAATTACAGGGTTTTCTCCGGGGCTACACCTTC.